This section outlines one T cell receptor beta chain sequence together with its context. Its antigen is unknown. CDR3 size: 13 residues. Germline V lookup: CDR1 SGHTA, CDR2 FQGTGA. With 6 bases removed from V and 1 base from J, the gap between germline ends came to 9 bases. The data were taken from a study of cytomegalovirus exposure and HLA in healthy donors. Study-wide points: TRBV6-2, TRBV6-3 and some other V segments were excluded as indistinguishable. Listed as cytomegalovirus-associated were 164 TCR beta chains.

Primers included in the PCR were 60 Vbeta and 13 Jbeta primers. Original data processing: Some 11 million of the roughly 80 million unique TCR beta chains counted in a later analysis were shared. Assay: immunoSEQ multiplex PCR; the TCRdb copy retains only in-frame clones and omits some. That table furnishes V, J and clone size, whereas the DNA furnished D and trimming. The sample records roughly 180,000 clones, approximately 71% being singletons. The sequence was obtained from a woman in her 40s in good health and CMV-seropositive. The V call is TRBV7-3, the J call TRBJ1-1; D is perhaps TRBD1 (5 bases). The sequenced sample was PBMCs. This CDR3 reads CASRLTENTEAFF. Written as DNA, the CDR3 is TGTGCCAGCAGGTTGACAGAGAACACTGAAGCTTTCTTT.